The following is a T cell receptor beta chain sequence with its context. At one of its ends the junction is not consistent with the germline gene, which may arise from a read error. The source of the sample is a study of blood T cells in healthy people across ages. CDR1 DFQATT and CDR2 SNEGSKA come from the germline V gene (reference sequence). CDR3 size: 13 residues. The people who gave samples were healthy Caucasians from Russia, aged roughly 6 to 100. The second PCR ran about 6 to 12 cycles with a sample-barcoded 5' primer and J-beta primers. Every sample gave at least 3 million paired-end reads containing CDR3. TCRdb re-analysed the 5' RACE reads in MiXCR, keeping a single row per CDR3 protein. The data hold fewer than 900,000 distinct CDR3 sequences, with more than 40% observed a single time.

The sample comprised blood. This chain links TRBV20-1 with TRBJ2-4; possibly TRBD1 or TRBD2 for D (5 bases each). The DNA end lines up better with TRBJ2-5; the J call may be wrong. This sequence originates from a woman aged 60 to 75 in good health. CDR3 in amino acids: CGARGALAETQYF. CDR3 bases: TGCGGTGCTAGAGGGGCATTAGCGGAGACCCAGTACTTC.